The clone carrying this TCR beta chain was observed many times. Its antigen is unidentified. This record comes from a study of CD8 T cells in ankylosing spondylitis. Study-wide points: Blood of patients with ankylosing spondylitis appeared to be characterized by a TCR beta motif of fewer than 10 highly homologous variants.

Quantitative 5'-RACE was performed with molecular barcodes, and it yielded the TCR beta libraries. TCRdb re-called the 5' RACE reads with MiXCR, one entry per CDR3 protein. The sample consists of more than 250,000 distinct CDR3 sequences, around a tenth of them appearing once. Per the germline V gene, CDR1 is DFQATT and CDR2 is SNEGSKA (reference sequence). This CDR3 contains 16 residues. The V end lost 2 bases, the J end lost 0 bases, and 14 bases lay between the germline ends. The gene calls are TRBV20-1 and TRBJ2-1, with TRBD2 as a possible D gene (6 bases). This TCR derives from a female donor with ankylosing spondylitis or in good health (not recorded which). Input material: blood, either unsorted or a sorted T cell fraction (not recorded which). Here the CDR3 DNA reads TGCAGTGCTAGACCCCCAGGGACTCCCTCCTACAATGAGCAGTTCTTC. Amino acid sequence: CSARPPGTPSYNEQFF.